This TCR beta chain was documented in a study of OX40 agonist ivuxolimab in advanced cancers. Looking at the study overall: Enrollees could have had prior anti-PD-1, anti-PD-L1 or anti-CTLA-4 therapy, which about 40% had received. Findings and caveats of the study: Researchers did not establish what antigens the expanded peripheral T cells target.

The CDR3 spans 11 residues. Trimming shortened V by 5 bases and J by 5 bases, and 6 bases separated the two germline ends. CDR1 and CDR2 (germline): SEHNR, FQNEAQ (reference sequence). TCRdb's copy holds only in-frame clones and misses some; the assay was immunoSEQ multiplex PCR. The data show about 79,000 clones, 91% seen once. Note on this clone: Its specificity is not known. Other nucleotide sequences in the sample specify the same CDR3.

The sequencing used CD4+ or CD8+ T cells sorted from blood, collected in a trial of the OX40 agonist ivuxolimab. The J gene is TRBJ2-5, the V gene TRBV7-9, with D unclear. The receptor was isolated from an adult with an advanced solid tumor such as melanoma, head and neck, liver or kidney cancer. CDR3 nucleotide sequence: TGTGCCAGCAGCCCGAGGGAGACCCAGTACTTC. As protein: CASSPRETQYF.